One sample yielded the 27 T cell receptor beta chains listed below, sequenced in a study of blood T cells in healthy people across ages. A second PCR, run for roughly 7 to 12 cycles, used a sample-barcoded 5' primer plus a J-beta primer mix. Via MiXCR, TCRdb re-called the 5' RACE reads, giving one row per CDR3 protein. Of approximately 880,000 distinct CDR3 sequences detected, under 50% appear once; the ten largest clones hold under 15%. The sample comprised blood. The receptors shown here come from a young man in good health.

This clonotype has only a few counts. The chain carries TRBV7-2 and TRBJ2-7; tentatively, D is TRBD2 (6 bases). CDR3 length equals 14 residues. Deletions cut 5 bases from V and 4 bases from J, with 15 bases between. Germline V gene lookup returns CDR1 SGHTA and CDR2 FQGNSA. CDR3 DNA sequence: TGTGCCAGCAGCCACCTAGAGGGGACTTACGAGCAGTACTTC. Protein: CASSHLEGTYEQYF.

This clonotype has a count of ten or more. The chain has TRBV29-1 and TRBJ2-3; unclear D gene. Trimming shortened V by 3 bases and J by 1 base, and 5 bases separated the two germline ends. Germline V gene sequence: CDR1 SQVTM, CDR2 ANQGSEA. The CDR3 spans 12 residues. In DNA form, the CDR3 reads TGCAGCGTTGACCTGGGCACAGATACGCAGTATTTT. This codes for CSVDLGTDTQYF.

The chain couples TRBV29-1 to TRBJ1-2; no clear D gene. V gave up 7 bases and J gave up 4 bases, with 16 bases separating them. This CDR3 has 13 amino acids. CDR1 and CDR2 from the germline V gene are SQVTM and ANQGSEA. The CDR3 nucleotides are TGCAGCGCTAAGGATCGGGCTGGCTATGGCTACACCTTC. Translated, it gives CSAKDRAGYGYTF.

This chain links TRBV29-1 with TRBJ2-1; D is tentatively TRBD1 or TRBD2 (5 bases each). Per germline, CDR1 SQVTM and CDR2 ANQGSEA. V shed 6 bases and J shed 0 bases, with 12 bases lying between them. CDR3 size: 14 residues. The CDR3 region has the DNA TGCAGCGTACCCAGGGACCCCTCCTACAATGAGCAGTTCTTC. Protein product: CSVPRDPSYNEQFF.

This CDR3 reads CASSYSGTGACEQYF. DNA of the CDR3: TGTGCCAGCAGTTACTCCGGGACGGGGGCCTGCGAGCAGTACTTC. The chain joins TRBV6-5 to TRBJ2-5, with D possibly being TRBD1 or TRBD2 (6 bases each). The J call may be wrong; the DNA end is better matched by TRBJ2-7. CDR3 size: 15 residues. Germline V gene sequence: CDR1 MNHEY, CDR2 SVGAGI.

In this sample, this clonotype turned up a few times. CDR3 residues: CASSLVAGTDYNEQFF. The CDR3 DNA follows: TGTGCCAGCAGCTTAGTTGCCGGGACGGACTACAATGAGCAGTTCTTC. The V call is TRBV7-8, the J call TRBJ2-1, with D perhaps given as TRBD1 or TRBD2 (5 bases each). The V end lost 1 base, the J end lost 3 bases, and 13 bases lay between the germline ends. This CDR3 spans 16 amino acids. Germline V gene lookup returns CDR1 SGHVS and CDR2 FQNEAQ.

This rearrangement joins TRBV5-1 to TRBJ1-3; 8 nucleotides agree with TRBD1. CDR3 length: 14 amino acids. The V segment lost 4 bases and the J segment 3 bases; nucleotides outside the gene matches: 3. In germline, CDR1 is SGHRS, CDR2 YFSETQ. Here the CDR3 DNA reads TGCGCCAGCAGCACGGACAGGGTTGGAAACACCATATATTTT. Amino acids: CASSTDRVGNTIYF.

The chain employs TRBV7-9 and TRBJ2-7; possibly TRBD1 or TRBD2 for D (5 bases each). Germline V CDR1 and CDR2: SEHNR, FQNEAQ (reference sequence). The ends were cut back, 0 bases at V and 2 bases at J, with 14 bases in the middle. There are 16 residues in the CDR3. CDR3 nucleotides: TGTGCCAGCAGCTTAGCGAGGGGCCTATCGGCCTACGAGCAGTACTTC. This encodes CASSLARGLSAYEQYF.

V gene TRBV3-1 combines with J gene TRBJ1-4; D perhaps matches TRBD1 (6 bases). CDR3 size: 15 residues. V lost 0 bases, J lost 7 bases, and 12 bases lay in between. CDR1 LGHDT and CDR2 YNNKEL come from the germline V gene (reference sequence). DNA of the CDR3: TGTGCCAGCAGCCAAGATGGCGGCAGGGGTGAAAAACTGTTTTTT. Translating gives CASSQDGGRGEKLFF.

This clonotype was counted only a few times. V is TRBV21-1 and J is TRBJ2-7. TRBV21-1 is a known pseudogene. This CDR3 spans 13 amino acids. The DNA of the CDR3 is TGTGCCAGCAGCAAAGGTCGGGTAAGGGAGCAGTACTTC. Encoded protein: CASSKGRVREQYF.

This chain uses TRBV27 with TRBJ2-2, with TRBD2 as a possible D gene (6 bases). Per germline, CDR1 MNHEY and CDR2 SMNVEV (reference sequence). V shed 6 bases and J shed 0 bases, with 11 bases lying between them. This CDR3 is 15 amino acids long. The CDR3 here is CASRLGLTNTGELFF. The CDR3 DNA reads TGTGCCAGCAGGCTGGGACTCACGAACACCGGGGAGCTGTTTTTT.

In this sample, this clonotype turned up a few times. For the CDR3, the DNA is TGCGCCAGCAGCCAAGGACGACAGGGTACTGCACCCCTCCACTTT. Translating gives CASSQGRQGTAPLHF. The chain couples TRBV4-1 to TRBJ1-6; 7 nucleotides match TRBD1. Trimming cost V 1 base and J 11 bases; bases outside gene matches: 8. This CDR3 is 15 amino acids long. Germline CDR1 is MGHRA and CDR2 is YSYEKL.

Only a few counts were recorded for this clonotype. The V gene is TRBV12-3 or TRBV12-4, the J gene TRBJ1-1; 7 bases map to TRBD1. The CDR3 extends over 15 amino acids. The V gene end was trimmed by 3 bases and the J gene end by 0 bases; junction bases not matched to a gene: 4. Written as DNA, the CDR3 is TGTGCCAGCAGTTTGGAGACAGGGATGAACACTGAAGCTTTCTTT. It codes for CASSLETGMNTEAFF.

The chain is built from TRBV11-3 and TRBJ2-7; 8 positions match TRBD2. The CDR3 sequence is 15 residues long. The trim removed 5 bases at V and 6 bases at J, leaving 12 bases unmatched. Looked up from germline, CDR1 is SGHNT and CDR2 is YENEEA. This CDR3 reads CASSQDGLREGEQYF. CDR3 in DNA: TGTGCCAGCAGCCAAGACGGGCTCCGGGAGGGCGAGCAGTACTTC.

On this clonotype: At one of its ends the junction is not consistent with the germline gene, which may arise from a read error. The CDR3 loop reads CASSFDRESMNTKAFF. The CDR3 region has the DNA TGTGCCAGCAGCTTTGACAGGGAGTCCATGAACACTAAAGCTTTCTTT. V and J are TRBV3-1 and TRBJ1-1; 7 nucleotides agree with TRBD1. Germline-derived CDR1 and CDR2 are LGHDT and YNNKEL (reference sequence). The CDR3 has 16 amino acids.

The rearrangement uses TRBV7-2 and TRBJ2-5; weak D call: TRBD2 (6 bases). The J call is doubtful: the DNA matches TRBJ2-7 better. The CDR3 totals 15 residues. The germline gives CDR1 SGHTA, CDR2 FQGNSA. The CDR3 DNA reads as TGTGCCAGCAGCCTCTGGGCTAGCGTAGTCTACGAGCAGTACTTC. Translating it yields CASSLWASVVYEQYF.

CDR3 residues: CASSLPQQNYEQYF. Written as DNA, the CDR3 is TGCGCCAGCAGCTTGCCCCAACAGAACTACGAGCAGTACTTC. The genes are TRBV5-1 and TRBJ2-7; D uncertain. Between the trimmed V and J ends, which lost 1 base and 3 bases, there was a span of 11 bases. The CDR3 is made up of 14 amino acids. Germline lookup yields CDR1 SGHRS and CDR2 YFSETQ.

The chain is built from TRBV7-3 and TRBJ1-6; D remains ambiguous. The V gene lost 1 base and the J gene lost 6 bases, with 10 bases spanning the gap. The CDR3 has 15 amino acids. CDR1 is SGHTA and CDR2 is FQGTGA in the germline V gene. The CDR3 nucleotides read TGTGCCAGCAGCTTAATAGCAGGACTTAATTCACCCCTCCACTTT. This translates into CASSLIAGLNSPLHF. The full variable domain, its missing parts supplied by reference TRBV7-3 and TRBJ1-6, is GAGVSQTPSNKVTEKGKYVELRCDPISGHTALYWYRQSLGQGPEFLIYFQGTGAADDSGLPNDRFFAVRPEGSVSTLKIQRTERGDSAVYLCASSLIAGLNSPLHFGNGTRLTVT.

This chain's CDR3 is CASSLGGGDNSPLHF. The DNA of the CDR3 is TGTGCCAGCAGTTTAGGGGGAGGGGATAATTCACCCCTCCACTTT. The chain combines TRBV12-3 or TRBV12-4 with TRBJ1-6, with D tentatively TRBD1 (5 bases). The CDR3 has 15 amino acids. V lost 1 base and J 5 bases, leaving 9 bases between the germline ends.

This chain uses TRBV20-1 with TRBJ2-7; D not certain. CDR1 and CDR2 (germline): DFQATT, SNEGSKA (reference sequence). The CDR3 is made up of 13 amino acids. The V gene lost 6 bases and the J gene lost 6 bases, with 18 bases spanning the gap. The CDR3 region has the DNA TGCAGTGCCGCGGACGGCCAGAGCTTCGAGCAGTACTTC. Encoded protein: CSAADGQSFEQYF.

V usage is TRBV9 and J usage is TRBJ2-3; weak D call: TRBD2 (6 bases). With 0 bases removed from V and 4 bases from J, the gap between germline ends came to 15 bases. From germline, CDR1 is SGDLS and CDR2 YYNGEE. There are 16 residues in the CDR3. CDR3 bases: TGTGCCAGCAGCGTAGGGCGGGGAGGAGGGGCAGATACGCAGTATTTT. This codes for CASSVGRGGGADTQYF.

In this sample, this clonotype turned up a few times. The chain employs TRBV13 and TRBJ2-4; 10 bases match TRBD2. CDR3 size: 17 residues. Trimming removed 4 bases from V and 1 base from J; junction bases left unmatched: 7. Germline lookup yields CDR1 PRHDT and CDR2 FYEKMQ (reference sequence). The CDR3 DNA reads as TGTGCCAGCAGCTCCAGACTAGCGGGCGTTGCCAAAAACATTCAGTACTTC. Encoded protein: CASSSRLAGVAKNIQYF. Full variable domain (missing parts from reference TRBV13 and TRBJ2-4): AAGVIQSPRHLIKEKRETATLKCYPIPRHDTVYWYQQGPGQDPQFLISFYEKMQSDKGSIPDRFSAQQFSDYHSELNMSSLELGDSALYFCASSSRLAGVAKNIQYFGAGTRLSVL.

The sample holds one count of this clonotype. V usage is TRBV2 and J usage is TRBJ2-3; D is tentatively TRBD1 or TRBD2 (6 bases each). Germline V CDR1 and CDR2: SNHLY, FYNNEI. Trimming stripped 0 bases from V and 0 bases from J, with 10 bases between. The CDR3 totals 16 residues. The DNA for the CDR3 is TGTGCCAGCAGTGAAGCAGGGGGGCATAGCACAGATACGCAGTATTTT. It encodes CASSEAGGHSTDTQYF. The full variable domain, rest sourced from reference TRBV2 and TRBJ2-3, is EPEVTQTPSHQVTQMGQEVILRCVPISNHLYFYWYRQILGQKVEFLVSFYNNEISEKSEIFDDQFSVERPDGSNFTLKIRSTKLEDSAMYFCASSEAGGHSTDTQYFGPGTRLTVL.

This clonotype turned up a few times. The chain employs TRBV29-1 and TRBJ2-5; TRBD2 aligns across 9 bases. Germline V gene sequence: CDR1 SQVTM, CDR2 ANQGSEA. This CDR3 contains 16 residues. V lost 5 bases to trimming and J lost 0 bases; unmatched junction nucleotides: 10. CDR3 amino acids: CSVIGPAGGYQETQYF. The CDR3 nucleotides are TGCAGCGTTATAGGTCCAGCGGGGGGTTACCAAGAGACCCAGTACTTC. Variable domain in full (rest from reference TRBV29-1 and TRBJ2-5): SAVISQKPSRDICQRGTSLTIQCQVDSQVTMMFWYRQQPGQSLTLIATANQGSEATYESGFVIDKFPISRPNLTFSTLTVSNMSPEDSSIYLCSVIGPAGGYQETQYFGPGTRLLVL.

The chain carries TRBV20-1 and TRBJ1-5, with TRBD1 identical over 9 bases. The CDR3 has 14 amino acids. Per the germline V gene, CDR1 is DFQATT and CDR2 is SNEGSKA (reference sequence). J lost 6 bases, V lost 3 bases, and 6 bases had no gene match. Here the CDR3 reads CSASPGTGTQPQHF. CDR3 nucleotide sequence: TGCAGTGCTAGCCCCGGGACAGGGACTCAGCCCCAGCATTTT.

This clonotype appeared a few times. V and J are TRBV4-2 and TRBJ1-1; D is perhaps TRBD1 (5 bases). Per germline, CDR1 LGHNA and CDR2 YNFKEQ. V was shortened by 3 bases and J by 1 base, with 12 bases between the two germline ends. The CDR3 has 15 residues. CDR3 nucleotide sequence: TGTGCCAGCAGCCACGAGGGACGGCCGAACACTGAAGCTTTCTTT. Encoded protein: CASSHEGRPNTEAFF.

In this sample, this clonotype turned up many times. The chain carries TRBV11-3 and TRBJ2-3, with 9 bases that match TRBD1. The germline gives CDR1 SGHNT, CDR2 YENEEA. V lost 5 bases and J lost 5; bases outside the gene matches: 11. This CDR3 has 16 residues. The CDR3 region has the DNA TGTGCCAGCAGCCCCCGGGACAGGGCGGTAGGAGATACGCAGTATTTT. This translates into CASSPRDRAVGDTQYF.